This T cell receptor (beta chain) comes out of a study of vaccination and CD4 T cells after COVID-19. Points on this clonotype: Its antigen is not known.

V shed 1 base and J shed 0 bases, with 16 bases lying between them. Germline lookup yields CDR1 SGHTA and CDR2 FQGNSA. The CDR3 consists of 18 residues. Study-level findings and limits: The median SARS-CoV-2-reactive clonotype number increased from roughly 21 to 40, without statistical significance.

Treatment noted: approximately nine-day PBMC culture with coronavirus spike peptide pools or control peptides (ViraFEST assay). Cultured CD4+ T cell DNA underwent sequencing with the Oncomine TCR Beta short-read assay. TCRdb reanalysed the PCR reads using MiXCR and keeps one entry per CDR3 protein. The sample shows about 11,000 distinct CDR3 sequences, roughly 50% of them seen only once. The sequenced sample was CD4+ T cells from blood, cultured in vitro. This receptor was identified in a human donor who had recovered from COVID-19. The chain recombines TRBV7-2 with TRBJ2-1, with D unresolved. Here the CDR3 DNA reads TGTGCCAGCAGCTTAGTTCGCAGGCTGCGAAACTCCTACAATGAGCAGTTCTTC. Protein product: CASSLVRRLRNSYNEQFF.